The rows below give T cell receptor beta chains drawn from one sample of a study of technical replicates of blood from four donors. TCRdb's copy holds only in-frame clones and misses some; the assay was immunoSEQ multiplex PCR. The data show about 70,000 clones, more than 75% seen once. Sequencing used PBMCs. Receptor source: a human donor in good health. Some clones in this sample may be carry-over from other donors' samples. Each CDR3 is given with its conserved first and last residue. D genes are given only for firm matches. Where a row states a size, it is once, few, many or the class of an expanded clone; other rows omit it.

D gene: NA; V gene: TRBV19; CDR3 length: 15; clone size: NA; J gene: TRBJ1-5; CDR3 protein: CASTLSGGGNQPQHF; CDR3 DNA: TGTGCCAGTACCCTGTCGGGAGGGGGGAATCAGCCCCAGCATTTT
D gene: TRBD1; V gene: TRBV2; CDR3 length: 13; clone size: NA; J gene: TRBJ2-5; CDR3 protein: CASRRDREETQYF; CDR3 DNA: TGTGCCAGCAGGAGGGACAGGGAAGAGACCCAGTACTTC
D gene: TRBD1; V gene: TRBV4-2; CDR3 length: 15; clone size: many; J gene: TRBJ2-7; CDR3 protein: CASSQDGDRGSEQYF; CDR3 DNA: TGTGCCAGCAGCCAGGATGGGGACAGGGGGAGTGAGCAGTACTTC
D gene: NA; V gene: TRBV5-1; CDR3 length: 14; clone size: NA; J gene: TRBJ1-4; CDR3 protein: CASSQDTSNEKLFF; CDR3 DNA: TGCGCCAGCAGCCAAGACACCTCTAATGAAAAACTGTTTTTT
D gene: NA; V gene: TRBV11-1; CDR3 length: 15; clone size: NA; J gene: TRBJ2-7; CDR3 protein: CASSLEYNRGGEQYF; CDR3 DNA: TGTGCCAGCAGCTTAGAATATAACAGGGGAGGAGAGCAGTACTTC
D gene: TRBD1; V gene: TRBV7-2; CDR3 length: 15; clone size: NA; J gene: TRBJ1-2; CDR3 protein: CASSLVDRDRHGYTF; CDR3 DNA: TGTGCCAGCAGCTTAGTAGACAGGGATAGGCATGGCTACACCTTC
D gene: NA; V gene: TRBV25-1; CDR3 length: 15; clone size: NA; J gene: TRBJ1-3; CDR3 protein: CASSESTAGGNTIYF; CDR3 DNA: TGTGCCAGCAGTGAATCTACAGCCGGAGGAAACACCATATATTTT
D gene: NA; V gene: TRBV10-3; CDR3 length: 14; clone size: few; J gene: TRBJ1-1; CDR3 protein: CAISEFRGAGEAFF; CDR3 DNA: TGTGCCATCAGTGAGTTCCGGGGGGCAGGGGAAGCTTTCTTT
D gene: NA; V gene: TRBV7-3; CDR3 length: 13; clone size: NA; J gene: TRBJ2-1; CDR3 protein: CASSPTPFYEQFF; CDR3 DNA: TGTGCCAGCAGCCCTACCCCATTCTATGAGCAGTTCTTC
D gene: NA; V gene: TRBV10-2; CDR3 length: 13; clone size: NA; J gene: TRBJ1-1; CDR3 protein: CASKTGVRTEAFF; CDR3 DNA: TGCGCCAGTAAAACAGGAGTTCGGACTGAAGCTTTCTTT
D gene: NA; V gene: TRBV11-2; CDR3 length: 16; clone size: NA; J gene: TRBJ2-1; CDR3 protein: CASSSFGRGIGREQFF; CDR3 DNA: TGTGCCAGCAGCTCCTTTGGGCGGGGAATTGGAAGGGAGCAGTTCTTC
D gene: NA; V gene: TRBV29-1; CDR3 length: 11; clone size: NA; J gene: TRBJ2-5; CDR3 protein: CSVEGSETQYF; CDR3 DNA: TGCAGCGTTGAAGGTTCTGAGACCCAGTACTTC
D gene: TRBD1; V gene: TRBV30; CDR3 length: 13; clone size: few; J gene: TRBJ1-5; CDR3 protein: CAWSGTGGQPQHF; CDR3 DNA: TGTGCCTGGAGCGGGACAGGGGGACAGCCCCAGCATTTT
D gene: TRBD2; V gene: TRBV5-1; CDR3 length: 15; clone size: NA; J gene: TRBJ2-1; CDR3 protein: CASSLTSGGEGEQFF; CDR3 DNA: TGCGCCAGCAGCTTGACTAGCGGGGGGGAAGGTGAGCAGTTCTTC
D gene: TRBD2; V gene: TRBV6-8; CDR3 length: 16; clone size: NA; J gene: TRBJ2-3; CDR3 protein: CASTIVGTSGNYTQYF; CDR3 DNA: TGTGCCAGCACCATCGTAGGGACTAGCGGAAATTATACGCAGTATTTT
D gene: TRBD1; V gene: TRBV15; CDR3 length: 15; clone size: NA; J gene: TRBJ1-5; CDR3 protein: CATTLDRASNQPQHF; CDR3 DNA: TGTGCCACCACCCTGGACAGGGCTAGCAATCAGCCCCAGCATTTT
D gene: TRBD2; V gene: TRBV19; CDR3 length: 14; clone size: once; J gene: TRBJ2-1; CDR3 protein: CASRKLAAHNEQFF; CDR3 DNA: TGTGCCAGTAGGAAACTAGCGGCTCACAATGAGCAGTTCTTC
D gene: NA; V gene: TRBV18; CDR3 length: 13; clone size: few; J gene: TRBJ2-5; CDR3 protein: CASSPPGVAVQYF; CDR3 DNA: TGTGCCAGCTCACCACCCGGGGTAGCGGTCCAGTACTTC
D gene: TRBD1; V gene: TRBV19; CDR3 length: 13; clone size: NA; J gene: TRBJ2-4; CDR3 protein: CASSVTGIVIQYF; CDR3 DNA: TGTGCCAGTAGTGTGACAGGGATAGTCATTCAGTACTTC
D gene: TRBD2; V gene: TRBV27; CDR3 length: 16; clone size: NA; J gene: TRBJ2-1; CDR3 protein: CASSSAGLAGNNEQFF; CDR3 DNA: TGTGCCAGCTCCAGCGCTGGACTAGCGGGTAACAATGAGCAGTTCTTC
D gene: TRBD1; V gene: TRBV10-2; CDR3 length: 14; clone size: NA; J gene: TRBJ2-7; CDR3 protein: CASSSNRGPSEQYF; CDR3 DNA: TGCGCCAGCAGCTCTAACAGGGGTCCAAGCGAGCAGTACTTC
D gene: TRBD2; V gene: TRBV10-3; CDR3 length: 19; clone size: NA; J gene: TRBJ2-1; CDR3 protein: CAISEPQGQWREGFNEQFF; CDR3 DNA: TGTGCCATCAGTGAGCCCCAAGGGCAGTGGCGGGAGGGTTTCAATGAGCAGTTCTTC
D gene: NA; V gene: TRBV6-1; CDR3 length: 15; clone size: NA; J gene: TRBJ1-5; CDR3 protein: CASSEGAYSNQPQHF; CDR3 DNA: TGTGCCAGCAGTGAGGGAGCCTATAGCAATCAGCCCCAGCATTTT
D gene: TRBD1; V gene: TRBV7-8; CDR3 length: 14; clone size: NA; J gene: TRBJ1-2; CDR3 protein: CASSPFGTGVGYTF; CDR3 DNA: TGTGCCAGCAGCCCCTTTGGGACAGGGGTCGGCTACACCTTC
D gene: NA; V gene: TRBV7-6; CDR3 length: 16; clone size: NA; J gene: TRBJ1-5; CDR3 protein: CASSPVRGKSNQPQHF; CDR3 DNA: TGTGCCAGCAGCCCAGTCAGGGGCAAGAGCAATCAGCCCCAGCATTTT
D gene: NA; V gene: TRBV4-2; CDR3 length: 17; clone size: NA; J gene: TRBJ2-1; CDR3 protein: CASSQDFARGSYNEQFF; CDR3 DNA: TGTGCCAGCAGCCAAGATTTCGCTAGGGGCTCCTACAATGAGCAGTTCTTC
D gene: NA; V gene: TRBV5-1; CDR3 length: 15; clone size: once; J gene: TRBJ2-7; CDR3 protein: CASSLEVGGFYEQYF; CDR3 DNA: TGCGCCAGCAGTTTGGAGGTGGGGGGTTTCTACGAGCAGTACTTC
D gene: NA; V gene: TRBV12-5; CDR3 length: 16; clone size: NA; J gene: TRBJ1-3; CDR3 protein: CASGLTQRTIGNTIYF; CDR3 DNA: TGTGCTAGTGGTTTGACCCAAAGGACAATTGGAAACACCATATATTTT
D gene: NA; V gene: TRBV25-1; CDR3 length: 17; clone size: NA; J gene: TRBJ1-2; CDR3 protein: CASSPEPGGVRISGYTF; CDR3 DNA: TGTGCCAGCAGTCCAGAGCCGGGGGGGGTGAGGATATCTGGCTACACCTTC
D gene: TRBD1; V gene: TRBV30; CDR3 length: 14; clone size: once; J gene: TRBJ1-1; CDR3 protein: CATGRDRANTEAFF; CDR3 DNA: TGTGCCACCGGGAGGGACAGGGCGAACACTGAAGCTTTCTTT
D gene: TRBD2; V gene: TRBV5-6; CDR3 length: 16; clone size: NA; J gene: TRBJ2-3; CDR3 protein: CASSRGRGGSRNTQYF; CDR3 DNA: TGTGCCAGCAGCCGAGGGCGCGGGGGGAGCCGGAATACGCAGTATTTT
D gene: NA; V gene: TRBV27; CDR3 length: 11; clone size: NA; J gene: TRBJ1-2; CDR3 protein: CASKSRDGYTF; CDR3 DNA: TGTGCCAGCAAGTCGCGGGATGGCTACACCTTC
D gene: TRBD2; V gene: TRBV19; CDR3 length: 17; clone size: NA; J gene: TRBJ2-2; CDR3 protein: CASSISGTGGNTGELFF; CDR3 DNA: TGTGCCAGTAGTATATCGGGAACGGGAGGGAACACCGGGGAGCTGTTTTTT
D gene: TRBD1; V gene: TRBV12-5; CDR3 length: 15; clone size: NA; J gene: TRBJ2-5; CDR3 protein: CASGPQDRGLETQYF; CDR3 DNA: TGTGCTAGTGGTCCCCAGGACAGGGGGCTTGAGACCCAGTACTTC
D gene: NA; V gene: TRBV7-2; CDR3 length: 12; clone size: NA; J gene: TRBJ2-7; CDR3 protein: CASSSLSYEQYF; CDR3 DNA: TGTGCCAGCAGCTCACTCTCCTACGAGCAGTACTTC
D gene: NA; V gene: TRBV7-9; CDR3 length: 16; clone size: NA; J gene: TRBJ2-3; CDR3 protein: CASSLGWASDLHTQYF; CDR3 DNA: TGTGCCAGCAGCTTAGGGTGGGCTAGCGATCTACATACGCAGTATTTT
D gene: NA; V gene: TRBV12-5; CDR3 length: 17; clone size: NA; J gene: TRBJ1-4; CDR3 protein: CASGFPLTGGTNEKLFF; CDR3 DNA: TGTGCTAGTGGTTTCCCACTTACCGGAGGAACTAATGAAAAACTGTTTTTT
D gene: NA; V gene: TRBV5-1; CDR3 length: 13; clone size: NA; J gene: TRBJ2-7; CDR3 protein: CASSLRVQGEQYF; CDR3 DNA: TGCGCCAGCAGCTTGAGGGTCCAGGGCGAGCAGTACTTC
D gene: TRBD2; V gene: TRBV15; CDR3 length: 16; clone size: NA; J gene: TRBJ2-5; CDR3 protein: CATSRESTSWKETQYF; CDR3 DNA: TGTGCCACCAGCAGAGAGTCGACTAGCTGGAAAGAGACCCAGTACTTC
D gene: NA; V gene: TRBV4-2; CDR3 length: 17; clone size: NA; J gene: TRBJ1-3; CDR3 protein: CASSQEISAGSGNTIYF; CDR3 DNA: TGTGCCAGCAGCCAAGAAATTTCGGCCGGGTCTGGAAACACCATATATTTT
D gene: TRBD2; V gene: TRBV13; CDR3 length: 15; clone size: NA; J gene: TRBJ2-2; CDR3 protein: CASSAGLARTGELFF; CDR3 DNA: TGTGCCAGCAGCGCGGGACTAGCAAGAACCGGGGAGCTGTTTTTT
D gene: NA; V gene: TRBV11-1; CDR3 length: 15; clone size: once; J gene: TRBJ2-1; CDR3 protein: CASSFLAGRYNEQFF; CDR3 DNA: TGTGCCAGCAGCTTTCTCGCGGGACGCTACAATGAGCAGTTCTTC
D gene: TRBD1; V gene: TRBV6-1; CDR3 length: 16; clone size: once; J gene: TRBJ2-7; CDR3 protein: CASSETQGVLPYEQYF; CDR3 DNA: TGTGCCAGCAGTGAAACCCAGGGGGTTCTTCCTTACGAGCAGTACTTC
D gene: NA; V gene: TRBV30; CDR3 length: 15; clone size: NA; J gene: TRBJ1-1; CDR3 protein: CAWRGLGGGSTEAFF; CDR3 DNA: TGTGCCTGGAGGGGCTTAGGGGGAGGGAGCACTGAAGCTTTCTTT
D gene: NA; V gene: TRBV15; CDR3 length: 14; clone size: NA; J gene: TRBJ1-1; CDR3 protein: CATSSLQRRPQAFF; CDR3 DNA: TGTGCCACCAGCAGCTTACAGCGGCGCCCCCAAGCTTTCTTT
D gene: NA; V gene: TRBV11-1; CDR3 length: 16; clone size: NA; J gene: TRBJ1-1; CDR3 protein: CASSLRAAGRYTEAFF; CDR3 DNA: TGTGCCAGCAGCTTACGGGCGGCAGGGCGGTACACTGAAGCTTTCTTT
D gene: NA; V gene: TRBV4-2; CDR3 length: 14; clone size: NA; J gene: TRBJ2-5; CDR3 protein: CASSQGAVQETQYF; CDR3 DNA: TGTGCCAGCAGCCAAGGGGCAGTCCAAGAGACCCAGTACTTC
D gene: TRBD1; V gene: TRBV9; CDR3 length: 16; clone size: NA; J gene: TRBJ2-7; CDR3 protein: CASSETSGTGVDEQYF; CDR3 DNA: TGTGCCAGCAGCGAAACTTCCGGGACAGGGGTTGACGAGCAGTACTTC
D gene: NA; V gene: TRBV5-1; CDR3 length: 14; clone size: NA; J gene: TRBJ1-6; CDR3 protein: CASSSEGGFSPLHF; CDR3 DNA: TGCGCCAGCAGCTCGGAAGGGGGTTTTTCACCCCTCCACTTT
D gene: NA; V gene: TRBV19; CDR3 length: 14; clone size: NA; J gene: TRBJ1-6; CDR3 protein: CASSIGTVNSPLHF; CDR3 DNA: TGTGCCAGTAGTATAGGGACAGTCAATTCACCCCTCCACTTT
D gene: NA; V gene: TRBV7-2; CDR3 length: 11; clone size: once; J gene: TRBJ1-2; CDR3 protein: CASSPRQDYTF; CDR3 DNA: TGTGCCAGCAGCCCTAGACAGGACTACACCTTC
D gene: NA; V gene: TRBV5-1; CDR3 length: 15; clone size: NA; J gene: TRBJ1-1; CDR3 protein: CASSNGDIMNTEAFF; CDR3 DNA: TGCGCCAGCAGCAACGGGGACATAATGAACACTGAAGCTTTCTTT
D gene: NA; V gene: TRBV6-5; CDR3 length: 14; clone size: NA; J gene: TRBJ1-3; CDR3 protein: CASSSSISGNTIYF; CDR3 DNA: TGTGCCAGCAGTAGTAGTATCTCTGGAAACACCATATATTTT
D gene: NA; V gene: TRBV6-5; CDR3 length: 12; clone size: NA; J gene: TRBJ2-7; CDR3 protein: CASSYRGYEQYF; CDR3 DNA: TGTGCCAGCAGTTACCGGGGCTACGAGCAGTACTTC
D gene: NA; V gene: TRBV25-1; CDR3 length: 11; clone size: NA; J gene: TRBJ1-2; CDR3 protein: CASSAGVGYTF; CDR3 DNA: TGTGCCAGCAGTGCGGGTGTAGGCTACACCTTC